The rows below give T cell receptor beta chains drawn from one sample of a study of OX40 agonist ivuxolimab in advanced cancers. Some clones are missing from TCRdb's copy, which holds only in-frame ones; the method was immunoSEQ multiplex PCR. Seen here are roughly 48,000 clones, 70% to 90% observed once, and the top ten hold 9.9%. This material consisted of CD4+ or CD8+ T cells sorted from blood, taken in a trial of the OX40 agonist ivuxolimab. Every receptor here comes from an adult with an advanced solid tumor such as melanoma, head and neck, liver or kidney cancer. The CDR3 runs from the conserved cysteine through the conserved F or W. The order of the fields is V gene, CDR3 protein.

TRBV29-1	CSVRDREAYNEQFF
TRBV18	CASSPRAPGSNQPQHF
TRBV20-1	CSASQENEQFF
TRBV9	CASSAGKARETQYF
TRBV19	CASSPSGKETQYF
TRBV7-8	CASSSLRNANEQFF
TRBV4-1	CASSQGLAGGGEQFF
TRBV30	CAWARGGGGQKSYEQYF
TRBV5-1	CASSLGTISTDTQYF
TRBV19	CASSIADRGRQPQHF
TRBV6-1	CASRLTFIGSYEQYF
TRBV7-3	CASSLMADSYEQYF
TRBV2	CASARTSAEETQYF
TRBV28	CASSPPGTGRTEAFF
TRBV4-1	CASSPTLGEKLFF
TRBV7-3	CASSPLQGTQPQHF
TRBV6-1	CASSERGLTNYGYTF
TRBV5-6	CASSLAGGLAGGGYTQYF
TRBV18	CASSPGQGAGNTIYF
TRBV6-1	CASSRLPRANYGYTF
TRBV18	CASSRPNTEAFF
TRBV18	CASSSLLGSQETQYF
TRBV10-3	CAISAPRTYEQYF
TRBV28	CAETVAASTDTQYF
TRBV6-5	CASSYGGTEAFF
TRBV7-9	CASSPARQGEETQYF
TRBV5-1	CASSNSGGTDTQYF
TRBV6-5	CASSEGDRQYF
TRBV6-1	CASSVGDIGDYGYTF
TRBV13	CASANRGKGVRVYGYTF
TRBV28	CASSRPGQGPQGGYTF
TRBV5-4	CASSASRWDLGKNIQYF
TRBV19	CASSPGLGNIQYF
TRBV28	CASNGHMNTEAFF
TRBV10-3	CAISASSYNEQFF